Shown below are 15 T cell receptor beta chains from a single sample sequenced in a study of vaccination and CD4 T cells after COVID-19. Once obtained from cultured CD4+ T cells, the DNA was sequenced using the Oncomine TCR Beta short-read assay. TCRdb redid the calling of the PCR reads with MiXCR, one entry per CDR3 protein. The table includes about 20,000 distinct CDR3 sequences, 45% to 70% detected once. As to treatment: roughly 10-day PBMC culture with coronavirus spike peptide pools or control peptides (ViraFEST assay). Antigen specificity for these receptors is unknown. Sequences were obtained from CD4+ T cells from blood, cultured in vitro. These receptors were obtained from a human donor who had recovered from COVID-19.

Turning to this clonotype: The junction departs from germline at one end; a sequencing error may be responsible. The CDR3 reads CATADTGNQTQHF. In DNA form, the CDR3 reads TGTGCCACCGCAGACACGGGGAATCAGACCCAGCATTTT. The chain recombines TRBV7-2 with TRBJ1-5, with D unresolved. CDR1 is SGHTA, CDR2 FQGNSA, per germline. The CDR3 loop spans 13 amino acids. The variable domain in full, with the rest retrieved from reference TRBV7-2 and TRBJ1-5, is GAGVSQSPSNKVTEKGKDVELRCDPISGHTALYWYRQSLGQGLEFLIYFQGNSAPDKSGLPSDRFSAERTGGSVSTLTIQRTQQEDSAVYLCATADTGNQTQHFGDGTRLSIL.

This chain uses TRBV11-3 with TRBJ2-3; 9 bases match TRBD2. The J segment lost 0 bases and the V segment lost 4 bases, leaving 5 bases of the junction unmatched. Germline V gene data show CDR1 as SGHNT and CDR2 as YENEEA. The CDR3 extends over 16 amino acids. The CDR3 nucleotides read TGTGCCAGCAGCTCGCCTAGCGGGGAGAGCACAGATACGCAGTATTTT. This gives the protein CASSSPSGESTDTQYF.

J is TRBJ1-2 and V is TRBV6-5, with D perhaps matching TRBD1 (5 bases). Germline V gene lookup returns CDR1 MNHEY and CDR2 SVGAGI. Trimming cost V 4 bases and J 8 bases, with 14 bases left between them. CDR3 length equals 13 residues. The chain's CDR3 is CASSWSRAGGYTF. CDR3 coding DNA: TGTGCCAGCAGTTGGAGCAGGGCGGGCGGCTACACCTTC.

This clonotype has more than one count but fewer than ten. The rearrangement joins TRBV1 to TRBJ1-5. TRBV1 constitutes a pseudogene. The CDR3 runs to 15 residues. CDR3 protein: CTSTAWRKPNQPQHF. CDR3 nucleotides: TGCACCAGCACCGCGTGGCGGAAACCCAATCAGCCCCAGCATTTT.

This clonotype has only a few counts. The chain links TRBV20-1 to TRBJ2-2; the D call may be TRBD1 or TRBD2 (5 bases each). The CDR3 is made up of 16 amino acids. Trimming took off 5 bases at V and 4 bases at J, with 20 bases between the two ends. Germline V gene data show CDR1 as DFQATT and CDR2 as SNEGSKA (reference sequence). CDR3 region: CSAHGKRWGSTGELFF. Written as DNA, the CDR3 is TGCAGTGCTCACGGGAAGCGGTGGGGCAGCACCGGGGAGCTGTTTTTT.

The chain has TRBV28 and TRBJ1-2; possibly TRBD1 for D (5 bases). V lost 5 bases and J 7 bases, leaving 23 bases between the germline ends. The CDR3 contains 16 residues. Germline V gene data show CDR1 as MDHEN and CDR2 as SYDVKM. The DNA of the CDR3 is TGTGCCAGCAGTCAATCCGGGGCCGAATCTCTCTGTGGCTACACCTTC. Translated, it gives CASSQSGAESLCGYTF.

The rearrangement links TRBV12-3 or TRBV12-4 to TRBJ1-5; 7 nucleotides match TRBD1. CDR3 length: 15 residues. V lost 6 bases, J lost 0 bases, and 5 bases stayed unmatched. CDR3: CASSRQGDSNQPQHF. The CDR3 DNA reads TGTGCCAGCAGCCGACAGGGAGATAGCAATCAGCCCCAGCATTTT.

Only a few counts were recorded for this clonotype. The CDR3 loop reads CASSEAFPGTGEHNEQFF. The CDR3 DNA is TGTGCCAGCAGTGAGGCATTCCCCGGGACAGGGGAGCACAATGAGCAGTTCTTC. This chain uses TRBV25-1 with TRBJ2-1; 10 nucleotides agree with TRBD1. Trimming cost V 3 bases and J 5 bases; bases outside gene matches: 13. The germline V gene has CDR1 MGHDK and CDR2 SYGVNS. CDR3 length: 18 residues.

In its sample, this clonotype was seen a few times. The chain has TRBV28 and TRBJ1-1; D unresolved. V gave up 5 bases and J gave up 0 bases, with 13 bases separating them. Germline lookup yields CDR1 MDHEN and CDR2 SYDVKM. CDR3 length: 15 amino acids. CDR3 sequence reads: CASSPEGAMNTEAFF. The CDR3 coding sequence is TGTGCCAGCAGTCCCGAAGGAGCCATGAACACTGAAGCTTTCTTT.

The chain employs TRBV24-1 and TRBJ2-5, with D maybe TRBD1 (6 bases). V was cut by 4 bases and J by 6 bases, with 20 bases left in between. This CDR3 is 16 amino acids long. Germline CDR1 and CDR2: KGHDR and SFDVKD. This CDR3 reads CATSDSTGLLEKTQYF. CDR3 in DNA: TGTGCCACCAGTGACTCCACAGGGCTGCTCGAAAAGACCCAGTACTTC.

The CDR3 is CASSLEGADTQYF. The DNA of the CDR3 is TGTGCCAGCAGCTTGGAGGGAGCAGATACGCAGTATTTT. V and J are TRBV7-3 and TRBJ2-3; weak D call: TRBD2 (6 bases). Germline-derived CDR1 and CDR2 are SGHTA and FQGTGA. The CDR3 loop spans 13 amino acids. V lost 3 bases, J lost 4 bases, and 8 bases lay in between.

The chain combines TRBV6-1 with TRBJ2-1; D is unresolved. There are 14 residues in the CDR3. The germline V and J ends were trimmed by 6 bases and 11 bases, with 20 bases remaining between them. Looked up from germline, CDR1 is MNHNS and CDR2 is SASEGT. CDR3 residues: CASRTEELFRKQFF. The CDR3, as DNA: TGTGCCAGCAGAACCGAGGAGCTCTTTCGTAAGCAGTTCTTC.

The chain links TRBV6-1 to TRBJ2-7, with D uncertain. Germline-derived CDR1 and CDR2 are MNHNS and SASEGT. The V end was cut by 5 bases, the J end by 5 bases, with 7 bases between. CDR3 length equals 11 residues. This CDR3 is CASSPFHEQYF. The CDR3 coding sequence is TGTGCCAGCAGTCCATTCCACGAGCAGTACTTC.

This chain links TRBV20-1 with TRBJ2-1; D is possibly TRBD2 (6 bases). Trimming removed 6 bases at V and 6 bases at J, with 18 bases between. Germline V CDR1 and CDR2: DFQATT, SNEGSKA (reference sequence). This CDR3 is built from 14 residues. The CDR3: CSARRTSPFNEQFF. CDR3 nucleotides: TGCAGTGCCAGGCGAACTAGCCCCTTCAATGAGCAGTTCTTC.

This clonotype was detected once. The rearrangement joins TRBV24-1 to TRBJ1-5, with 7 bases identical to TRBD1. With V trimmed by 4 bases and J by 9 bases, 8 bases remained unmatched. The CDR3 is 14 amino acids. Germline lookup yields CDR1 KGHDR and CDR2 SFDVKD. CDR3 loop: CATSDLQGRGPQHF. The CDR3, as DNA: TGTGCCACCAGTGACTTACAGGGGCGAGGGCCCCAGCATTTT.